The 20 T cell receptor beta chains below all came from one sample that was sequenced in a study of T cell responses to AZD1222 COVID-19 vaccine. Sequencing was performed with immunoSEQ multiplex PCR; in TCRdb, only in-frame clones are kept and a portion is missing. The table lists under 200,000 clones, 94% of them singletons. Sequenced material: peripheral blood, taken on day 0 of AZD1222 vaccination. These receptors were obtained from an adult in good health.

This chain connects TRBV2 to TRBJ1-5; 8 nucleotides match TRBD1. CDR1 and CDR2 (germline): SNHLY, FYNNEI. With 5 bases clipped from V and 2 bases from J, the junction kept 2 bases outside the gene matches. The CDR3 is made up of 14 amino acids. The CDR3 region has the DNA TGTGCCAGCAGTTGGGGACAGGGCAATCAGCCCCAGCATTTT. Translating gives CASSWGQGNQPQHF. Full variable domain (missing parts from reference TRBV2 and TRBJ1-5): EPEVTQTPSHQVTQMGQEVILRCVPISNHLYFYWYRQILGQKVEFLVSFYNNEISEKSEIFDDQFSVERPDGSNFTLKIRSTKLEDSAMYFCASSWGQGNQPQHFGDGTRLSIL.

V gene TRBV30 combines with J gene TRBJ1-2; possible D gene TRBD1, 6 bases. Trimming stripped 2 bases from V and 3 bases from J, with 10 bases between. Germline V gene data show CDR1 as GTSNPN and CDR2 as SVGIG (reference sequence). This CDR3 is 13 amino acids long. The CDR3 nucleotides are TGTGCCTGGAGTAGTAGGGGGGACTATGGCTACACCTTC. It is translated as CAWSSRGDYGYTF.

The chain uses TRBV5-1 and TRBJ1-4, with a tentative D call TRBD1 (5 bases). The CDR3 runs to 16 residues. Per germline, CDR1 SGHRS and CDR2 YFSETQ. The V end lost 4 bases, the J end lost 6 bases, and 19 bases lay between the germline ends. The CDR3 sequence: CASSRNAGTEDEKLFF. For the CDR3, the DNA is TGCGCCAGCAGCCGCAATGCCGGGACCGAGGATGAAAAACTGTTTTTT.

The CDR3 DNA is TGTGCCAGCAGTTTATCGGGGGATTGGGGCTATGGCTACACCTTC. Its translation: CASSLSGDWGYGYTF. The chain uses TRBV28 and TRBJ1-2, with D perhaps matching TRBD1 (5 bases). CDR3 size: 15 residues. With 1 base removed from V and 4 bases from J, the gap between germline ends came to 13 bases. CDR1 and CDR2 (germline): MDHEN, SYDVKM.

V is TRBV7-8 and J is TRBJ2-2; 8 positions match TRBD2. CDR3 length: 14 amino acids. Per germline, CDR1 SGHVS and CDR2 FQNEAQ. Unmatched junction bases numbered 6, after V lost 5 bases and J lost 7 bases. This chain's CDR3 is CASSPRGGLGELFF. CDR3 sequence (DNA): TGTGCCAGCAGCCCCCGGGGGGGACTCGGGGAGCTGTTTTTT.

The chain uses TRBV15 and TRBJ2-1; 9 nucleotides align to TRBD2. CDR3 length equals 16 residues. J lost 3 bases, V lost 3 bases, and 6 bases had no gene match. In germline, CDR1 is LNHNV, CDR2 YYDKDF (reference sequence). The CDR3 DNA reads as TGTGCCACCAGCAGGGAACTAGCGGGTCACTACAATGAGCAGTTCTTC. Translated: CATSRELAGHYNEQFF.

The genes are TRBV7-9 and TRBJ2-2; perhaps TRBD2 as D (6 bases). CDR1 and CDR2 from the germline V gene are SEHNR and FQNEAQ (reference sequence). This CDR3 has 15 residues. V lost 5 bases to trimming and J lost 3 bases, with 13 bases between them. CDR3 sequence reads: CASSLKRVDTGELFF. Here the CDR3 DNA reads TGTGCCAGCAGCCTCAAGCGGGTAGACACCGGGGAGCTGTTTTTT. The variable domain in full, completed from reference TRBV7-9 and TRBJ2-2, reads DTGVSQNPRHKITKRGQNVTFRCDPISEHNRLYWYRQTLGQGPEFLTYFQNEAQLEKSRLLSDRFSAERPKGSFSTLEIQRTEQGDSAMYLCASSLKRVDTGELFFGEGSRLTVL.

This rearrangement joins TRBV6-2 or TRBV6-3 to TRBJ2-2, with D uncertain. V was trimmed by 2 bases and J by 10 bases, leaving 8 bases between them. Germline V lookup: CDR1 MNHEY, CDR2 SVGEGT. The CDR3 extends over 12 amino acids. The CDR3 nucleotides read TGTGCCAGCAGTTACCGGGCCGCGGAGCTGTTTTTT. Protein: CASSYRAAELFF.

This clone was seen only once. The chain recombines TRBV13 with TRBJ2-5, with D possibly matching TRBD2 (6 bases). V was shortened by 5 bases and J by 9 bases, with 13 bases between the two germline ends. The CDR3 runs to 12 residues. Looked up from germline, CDR1 is PRHDT and CDR2 is FYEKMQ (reference sequence). In DNA form, the CDR3 reads TGTGCCAGCAGCCCCCCGAGCGGGCCCCAGTACTTC. Its translation is CASSPPSGPQYF.

The V and J genes are TRBV6-1 and TRBJ2-7; TRBD1 agrees at 7 bases. CDR1 and CDR2 from the germline V gene are MNHNS and SASEGT. This CDR3 has 15 residues. Trimming cost V 1 base and J 0 bases; bases outside gene matches: 3. This CDR3 reads CASSEGQGSSYEQYF. The CDR3 nucleotides read TGTGCCAGCAGTGAAGGACAGGGTAGCTCCTACGAGCAGTACTTC.

The rearrangement links TRBV11-2 to TRBJ1-2, with a tentative D call TRBD1 (6 bases). Deletions cut 5 bases from V and 5 bases from J, with 9 bases between. Germline CDR1 is SGHAT and CDR2 is FQNNGV. This CDR3 spans 12 amino acids. CDR3 region: CASSTTGYGYTF. The CDR3 DNA is TGTGCCAGCAGCACGACAGGTTATGGCTACACCTTC. The variable domain in full, with the rest retrieved from reference TRBV11-2 and TRBJ1-2, is EAGVAQSPRYKIIEKRQSVAFWCNPISGHATLYWYQQILGQGPKLLIQFQNNGVVDDSQLPKDRFSAERLKGVDSTLKIQPAKLEDSAVYLCASSTTGYGYTFGSGTRLTVV.

This chain uses TRBV5-1 with TRBJ2-1; 12 nucleotides align to TRBD2. The CDR3 contains 16 residues. Germline CDR1 SGHRS, CDR2 YFSETQ. V was pared by 0 bases and J by 10 bases, with 8 bases of the junction left unmatched. The CDR3 sequence is CASSLGASGRAREQFF. In DNA, the CDR3 is TGCGCCAGCAGCTTGGGGGCTAGCGGGAGGGCTCGGGAGCAGTTCTTC.

This chain connects TRBV12-3 or TRBV12-4 to TRBJ2-4; the D gene could be TRBD1 or TRBD2 (6 bases each). The length of the CDR3 is 13 residues. V lost 6 bases to trimming and J lost 7 bases, with 13 bases between them. CDR3 DNA: TGTGCCAGCAGACCCGTAGGGGGGAACATTCAGTACTTC. Protein product: CASRPVGGNIQYF.

The V gene is TRBV19, the J gene TRBJ2-2; the D is unclear. Trimming took off 4 bases at V and 3 bases at J, with 3 bases between the two ends. Germline CDR1 reads LNHDA; CDR2 reads SQIVND (reference sequence). This CDR3 region has 12 residues. The CDR3, as DNA: TGTGCCAGTAGTAAGGACACCGGGGAGCTGTTTTTT. As protein: CASSKDTGELFF.

This clone has a single count. This sequence joins TRBV19 and TRBJ2-5; possibly TRBD2 for D (5 bases). Trimming removed 6 bases at V and 5 bases at J, with 7 bases between. The CDR3 totals 11 residues. Looked up from germline, CDR1 is LNHDA and CDR2 is SQIVND (reference sequence). CDR3 DNA sequence: TGTGCCAGTAGGCGCGGGGAGACCCAGTACTTC. Its protein is CASRRGETQYF.

The gene calls are TRBV28 and TRBJ1-5, with a tentative D call TRBD1 (5 bases). V lost 3 bases, J lost 0 bases, and 9 bases lay in between. CDR1 and CDR2 from the germline V gene are MDHEN and SYDVKM. The CDR3 spans 15 residues. Here the CDR3 reads CASSLGDYSNQPQHF. The CDR3 DNA is TGTGCCAGCAGTTTGGGGGATTATAGCAATCAGCCCCAGCATTTT.

The chain joins TRBV27 to TRBJ1-5; possible D gene TRBD1, 5 bases. V gave up 2 bases and J gave up 4 bases, with 18 bases separating them. CDR1 MNHEY and CDR2 SMNVEV come from the germline V gene (reference sequence). The CDR3 length is 17 residues. In nucleotides, the CDR3 is TGTGCCAGCAGTTTAACTGGGACCGACTGGGAAAATCAGCCCCAGCATTTT. It specifies CASSLTGTDWENQPQHF.

J is TRBJ1-1 and V is TRBV12-5; perhaps TRBD1 as D (5 bases). Germline assignment: CDR1 LGHNT and CDR2 FRNRAP. V was shortened by 1 base and J by 7 bases, with 13 bases between the two germline ends. This CDR3 is built from 14 residues. The CDR3 is CASGLDPGHVEAFF. The CDR3 DNA sequence: TGTGCTAGTGGTTTGGACCCAGGACACGTTGAAGCTTTCTTT.

CDR3 DNA sequence: TGCGCCAGCAGCTCCTACCCCGGGGGTCCCTACGAGCAGTACTTC. Translation: CASSSYPGGPYEQYF. V usage is TRBV5-1 and J usage is TRBJ2-7, with D perhaps TRBD2 (6 bases). The CDR3 extends over 15 amino acids. Germline V gene sequence: CDR1 SGHRS, CDR2 YFSETQ. V gave up 3 bases and J gave up 2 bases, with 15 bases separating them. Based on the CDR3 plus reference TRBV5-1 and TRBJ2-7, the full variable domain is KAGVTQTPRYLIKTRGQQVTLSCSPISGHRSVSWYQQTPGQGLQFLFEYFSETQRNKGNFPGRFSGRQFSNSRSEMNVSTLELGDSALYLCASSSYPGGPYEQYFGPGTRLTVT.

The chain combines TRBV5-1 with TRBJ2-5; tentative D call: TRBD1 (6 bases). Trimming removed 2 bases from V and 5 bases from J, with 16 bases in between. Germline CDR1 is SGHRS and CDR2 is YFSETQ. This CDR3 contains 15 residues. CDR3 loop: CASSFRSQGSETQYF. The CDR3 nucleotides are TGCGCCAGCAGCTTTCGGTCCCAGGGGTCGGAGACCCAGTACTTC. The whole variable domain, remainder taken from reference TRBV5-1 and TRBJ2-5, is KAGVTQTPRYLIKTRGQQVTLSCSPISGHRSVSWYQQTPGQGLQFLFEYFSETQRNKGNFPGRFSGRQFSNSRSEMNVSTLELGDSALYLCASSFRSQGSETQYFGPGTRLLVL.